This entry is about one T cell receptor (beta chain). These data belong to a study of PD-L1 blockade in urothelial cancer. Study summary: Atezolizumab was started by patients in 2014 at 1,200 mg intravenously every 3 weeks.

Trimming left V 6 bases short and J 5 bases short, with 16 bases between. The CDR3 spans 14 residues. In germline, CDR1 is LNHDA, CDR2 SQIVND (reference sequence). The data were produced by immunoSEQ multiplex PCR, yet TCRdb's version contains in-frame clones alone and is incomplete. The sample contains just over 50,000 clones, 86% of which appear only once. This clonotype was obtained from a man aged 55 to 70 with urothelial cancer. The V call is TRBV19, the J call TRBJ1-2; a possible D gene is TRBD1 (6 bases). The source was PBMCs, collected around atezolizumab (anti-PD-L1) treatment. The DNA of the CDR3 is TGTGCCAGTAGGGAGACAGGAAAAGGGTATGGCTACACCTTC. It translates to CASRETGKGYGYTF.